This TCR beta chain is from a study of T cell changes during pregnancy in multiple sclerosis. In germline, CDR1 is SQVTM, CDR2 ANQGSEA. This CDR3 is 14 amino acids long. The trim removed 6 bases at V and 4 bases at J, leaving 6 bases unmatched. Generated by immunoSEQ multiplex PCR, the TCRdb table keeps only in-frame clones and is missing some. Among 85,000 to 100,000 clones listed, roughly 92% were seen once. The chain joins TRBV29-1 to TRBJ2-1; 10 bases match TRBD2. Specimen: peripheral blood, collected after pregnancy. The clonotype was recovered from a female donor with multiple sclerosis, enrolled in a pregnancy study. The CDR3 DNA reads as TGCAGCGTCCCCGGGACTAGCGTATACAATGAGCAGTTCTTC. Protein: CSVPGTSVYNEQFF.